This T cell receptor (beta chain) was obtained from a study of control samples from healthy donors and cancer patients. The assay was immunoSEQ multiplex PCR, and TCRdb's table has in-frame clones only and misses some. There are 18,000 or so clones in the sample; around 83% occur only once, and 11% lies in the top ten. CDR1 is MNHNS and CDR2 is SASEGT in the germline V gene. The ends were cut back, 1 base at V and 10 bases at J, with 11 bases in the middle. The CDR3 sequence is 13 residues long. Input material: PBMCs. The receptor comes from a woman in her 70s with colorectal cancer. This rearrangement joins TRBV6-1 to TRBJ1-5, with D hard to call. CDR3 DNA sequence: TGTGCCAGCAGTGAAGGGGGAGTCCAACCCCAGCATTTT. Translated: CASSEGGVQPQHF.